The rows below give T cell receptor beta chains drawn from one sample of a study of blood T cell repertoires in COVID-19. Generated by immunoSEQ multiplex PCR, the TCRdb table keeps only in-frame clones and is missing some. The table records some 250,000 clones, roughly nine tenths of them present only once. Sample: peripheral blood. These receptors were obtained from a man between 60 and 70 years old with acute or convalescent COVID-19. The CDR3 runs from the conserved cysteine through the conserved F or W. The D gene is left open where the match is weak. Some rows have no size entry. The others give once, few or many, or a class for an expanded clone.

>TRBV24-1|NA|13|NA|TRBJ1-5
CATSDFAEQPQHF
TGTGCCACCAGTGATTTTGCGGAACAGCCCCAGCATTTT
>TRBV6-2/TRBV6-3|NA|17|TRBD1|TRBJ1-1
CASSYSRRRGQNTEAFF
TGTGCCAGCAGTTACTCGAGGCGGAGGGGGCAGAACACTGAAGCTTTCTTT
>TRBV28|NA|13|NA|TRBJ1-2
CASSQGPNYGYTF
TGTGCCAGCAGTCAGGGTCCCAACTATGGCTACACCTTC
>TRBV11-3|NA|17|TRBD2|TRBJ2-5
CASSFRARSGRGETQYF
TGTGCCAGCAGCTTCAGGGCCCGTAGCGGGAGAGGAGAGACCCAGTACTTC
>TRBV11-1|NA|15|TRBD1|TRBJ1-1
CASSFDRAMNTEAFF
TGTGCCAGCAGCTTCGACAGGGCAATGAACACTGAAGCTTTCTTT
>TRBV29-1|once|13|TRBD1|TRBJ2-5
CSFSSTGGETQYF
TGCAGCTTCTCCTCGACAGGGGGAGAGACCCAGTACTTC
>TRBV3-1/TRBV3-2|NA|14|TRBD1|TRBJ1-1
CASSGDRGINEAFF
TGTGCCAGCAGCGGAGACAGGGGGATCAATGAAGCTTTCTTT
>TRBV7-9|NA|13|NA|TRBJ2-7
CASTPGGVYEQYF
TGTGCCAGCACCCCAGGCGGGGTCTACGAGCAGTACTTC
>TRBV4-1|once|16|NA|TRBJ1-5
CASSQTGRDKNQPQHF
TGCGCCAGCAGCCAGACTGGACGGGACAAAAATCAGCCCCAGCATTTT
>TRBV7-9|NA|15|TRBD2|TRBJ2-5
CASSSTTSGQETQYF
TGTGCCAGCAGCTCTACGACTAGCGGACAAGAGACCCAGTACTTC
>TRBV30|NA|11|NA|TRBJ2-7
CAWSQDSEQYF
TGTGCCTGGAGTCAAGATAGTGAGCAGTACTTC
>TRBV6-5|NA|13|NA|TRBJ2-7
CASRDLASYEQYF
TGTGCCAGCCGGGATCTAGCTTCCTACGAGCAGTACTTC
>TRBV11-1|NA|13|TRBD2|TRBJ2-7
CASSRGSSYEQYF
TGTGCCAGCAGCCGCGGGAGCTCCTACGAGCAGTACTTC
>TRBV13|NA|15|TRBD1|TRBJ1-1
CASTQTGTGDTEAFF
TGTGCCAGCACCCAGACCGGGACAGGAGACACTGAAGCTTTCTTT
>TRBV5-4|NA|15|NA|TRBJ2-3
CASSLARFSTDTQYF
TGTGCCAGCAGCTTGGCCCGGTTCTCCACAGATACGCAGTATTTT
>TRBV28|NA|14|NA|TRBJ1-1
CASSLPGGRTEAFF
TGTGCCAGCAGTCTCCCGGGAGGAAGGACTGAAGCTTTCTTT
>TRBV11-2|NA|18|TRBD1|TRBJ1-5
CASSLEGVGTGRDQPQHF
TGTGCCAGCAGCTTAGAGGGGGTAGGGACAGGGCGCGATCAGCCCCAGCATTTT
>TRBV19|NA|15|NA|TRBJ2-1
CASSFNPSVTGEQFF
TGTGCCAGTAGTTTCAACCCTAGCGTAACTGGTGAGCAGTTCTTC
>TRBV2|few|13|NA|TRBJ1-3
CASRSRIGNTIYF
TGTGCCAGCAGATCCAGGATTGGAAACACCATATATTTT
>TRBV6-5|NA|14|NA|TRBJ1-2
CASSYQQANYGYTF
TGTGCCAGCAGTTACCAGCAGGCTAACTATGGCTACACCTTC
>TRBV24-1|once|18|TRBD2|TRBJ2-3
CATSDAGLAGGAADTQYF
TGTGCCACCAGTGATGCTGGACTAGCGGGAGGTGCGGCAGATACGCAGTATTTT
>TRBV2|NA|16|NA|TRBJ2-2
CASFPTTRTNTGELFF
TGTGCCAGCTTCCCAACGACACGTACGAACACCGGGGAGCTGTTTTTT
>TRBV11-3|NA|16|TRBD2|TRBJ2-1
CASSRRIAGVNNEQFF
TGTGCCAGCAGCCGAAGAATAGCGGGGGTAAACAATGAGCAGTTCTTC
>TRBV5-4|NA|15|TRBD1|TRBJ1-3
CASSTWTGGGNTIYF
TGTGCCAGCAGCACTTGGACAGGGGGTGGAAACACCATATATTTT
>TRBV6-5|NA|16|TRBD2|TRBJ2-3
CASSYRTSGSSDTQYF
TGTGCCAGCAGTTACCGGACTAGCGGGAGTTCAGATACGCAGTATTTT
>TRBV6-5|once|15|TRBD2|TRBJ2-7
CASSTLRVAGYEQYF
TGTGCCAGCAGCACCCTCAGGGTAGCGGGATACGAGCAGTACTTC
>TRBV5-1|NA|12|NA|TRBJ2-5
CASSPFQETQYF
TGCGCCAGCAGCCCATTCCAAGAGACCCAGTACTTC
>TRBV9|NA|13|TRBD1|TRBJ1-1
CASSVTQGTEAFF
TGTGCCAGCAGCGTTACACAGGGGACTGAAGCTTTCTTT
>TRBV28|NA|14|TRBD1|TRBJ1-2
CASSGDSQTEGYTF
TGTGCCAGCAGCGGGGACAGCCAGACGGAAGGCTACACCTTC
>TRBV14|NA|17|TRBD2|TRBJ2-7
CASSLGTSGSKGYEQYF
TGTGCCAGCAGCCTTGGGACTAGCGGGAGCAAAGGCTACGAGCAGTACTTC